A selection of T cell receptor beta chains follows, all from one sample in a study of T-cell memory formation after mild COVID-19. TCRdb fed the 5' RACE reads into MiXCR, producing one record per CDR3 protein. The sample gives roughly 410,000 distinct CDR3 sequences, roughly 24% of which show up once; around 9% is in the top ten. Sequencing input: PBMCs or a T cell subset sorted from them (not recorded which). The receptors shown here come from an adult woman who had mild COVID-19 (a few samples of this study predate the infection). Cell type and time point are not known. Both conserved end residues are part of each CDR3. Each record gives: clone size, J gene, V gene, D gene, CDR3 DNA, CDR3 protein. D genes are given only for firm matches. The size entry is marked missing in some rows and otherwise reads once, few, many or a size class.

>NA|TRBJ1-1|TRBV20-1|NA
TGCAGTGCTAGACCTGTTGGAGGCACTGAAGCTTTCTTT
CSARPVGGTEAFF
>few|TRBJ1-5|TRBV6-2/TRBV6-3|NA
TGTGCCAGCAGTTACTCGGGGGACATCTCCTTTTATAGCAATCAGCCCCAGCATTTT
CASSYSGDISFYSNQPQHF
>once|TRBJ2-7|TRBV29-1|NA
TGCAGCGTTGAAGATGTTGGGGGCCGCGAGCAGTACTTC
CSVEDVGGREQYF
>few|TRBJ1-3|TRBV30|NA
TGTGCCTGGAGTCGGGGGGCATTCGGAAACACCATATATTTT
CAWSRGAFGNTIYF
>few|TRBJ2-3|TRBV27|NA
TGTGCCAGCAGAGGTATTTCGGATACGCAGTATTTT
CASRGISDTQYF
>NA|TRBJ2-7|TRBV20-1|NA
TGCAGTGCTAGAGAAGGGGGTGCGTTCAGGGCCGACGGCGAGCAGTACTTC
CSAREGGAFRADGEQYF
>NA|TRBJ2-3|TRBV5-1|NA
TGCGCCAGCAGCTTGGAACCAGGGGCAGATACGCAGTATTTT
CASSLEPGADTQYF
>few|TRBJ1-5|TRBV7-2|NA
TGTGCCAGCAGCTTAGATAGGGGGCCCCAGCATTTT
CASSLDRGPQHF
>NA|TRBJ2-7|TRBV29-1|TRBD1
TGCAGCGTTGAAGTAGGCGACAGGGGGTCCGAGCAGTACTTC
CSVEVGDRGSEQYF
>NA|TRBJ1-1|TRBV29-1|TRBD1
TGCAGCGTGCCCGGGACAGGGGGCGCGTGGACTGAAGCTTTCTTT
CSVPGTGGAWTEAFF
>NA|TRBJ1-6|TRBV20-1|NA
TGCAGTGCTAGAGATTTCCAGGCCGCCTCACCCCTCCACTTT
CSARDFQAASPLHF
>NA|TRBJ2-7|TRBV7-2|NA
TGTGCCAGCAGCGAGGGACTGCTCGAGCAGTACTTC
CASSEGLLEQYF
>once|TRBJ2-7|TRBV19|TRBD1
TGTGCCAGTAAAGGGACAGGGAACTCCTACGAGCAGTACTTC
CASKGTGNSYEQYF
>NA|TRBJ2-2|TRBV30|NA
TGTGCCTGGAGTCTGGACGGCGGCGAGGAGCTGTTTTTT
CAWSLDGGEELFF
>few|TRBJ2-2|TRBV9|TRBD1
TGTGCCAGCAGCGTGGACCGAGGTGACAGGGGCACGAACACCGGGGAGCTGTTTTTT
CASSVDRGDRGTNTGELFF
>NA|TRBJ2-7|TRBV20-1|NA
TGCAGTGCCCCCCCCGCCCTATCCTACGAGCAGTACTTC
CSAPPALSYEQYF
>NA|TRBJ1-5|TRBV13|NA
TGTGCCAGCAGCTTTGGGGGGTATCAGCCCCAGCATTTT
CASSFGGYQPQHF
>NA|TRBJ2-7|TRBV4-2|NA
TGTGCCAGCAGCCAAGGGCGTATCAGGGATCCGTACTTC
CASSQGRIRDPYF
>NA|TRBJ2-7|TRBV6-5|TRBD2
TGTGCCAGCAAGGCGGCTAGCGGGGAGACTTTATACGAGCAGTACTTC
CASKAASGETLYEQYF
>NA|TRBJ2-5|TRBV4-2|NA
TGTGCCAGCAGCCAAGATCTCCTAGGGGAGACCCAGTACTTC
CASSQDLLGETQYF
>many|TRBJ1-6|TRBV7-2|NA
TGTGCCAGCAGCCTGCAGGGGCGAATCGATTCACCCCTCCACTTT
CASSLQGRIDSPLHF
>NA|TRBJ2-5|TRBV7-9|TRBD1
TGTGCCAGCAGCTTAGCCGGGACAGTAGAGACCCAGTACTTC
CASSLAGTVETQYF
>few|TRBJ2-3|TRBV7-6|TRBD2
TGTGCCAGCAGCTTAGCGCGGAGTAGCGGGGGCAACACAGATACGCAGTATTTT
CASSLARSSGGNTDTQYF
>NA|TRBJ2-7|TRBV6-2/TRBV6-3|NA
TGTGCCAGCAGTTACGTGCGGGGGCAGTCCTACGAGCAGTACTTC
CASSYVRGQSYEQYF
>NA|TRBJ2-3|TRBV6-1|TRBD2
TGTGCCAGCGCGGGGGGGCATACAGATACGCAGTATTTT
CASAGGHTDTQYF
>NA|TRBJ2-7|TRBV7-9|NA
TGTGCCAGCAGCCGGTCGGGCGGCGAGCAGTACTTC
CASSRSGGEQYF
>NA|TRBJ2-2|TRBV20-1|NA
TGCAGTACCCAGAGATCCGGGAACACCGGGGAGCTGTTTTTT
CSTQRSGNTGELFF
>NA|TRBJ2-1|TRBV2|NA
TGTGCCAGCACCGGCGATGGCAATGAGCAGTTCTTC
CASTGDGNEQFF
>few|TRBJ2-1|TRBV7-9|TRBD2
TGTGCCAGCAGCTCCCGGGAGGTCCCCTACAATGAGCAGTTCTTC
CASSSREVPYNEQFF
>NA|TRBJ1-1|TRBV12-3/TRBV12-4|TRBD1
TGTGTAACGGTACAAATCGGGGGACAGAGTGAAGCTTTCTTT
CVTVQIGGQSEAFF
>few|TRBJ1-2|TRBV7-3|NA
TGTGCCAGCAGCAGTTACAGGTCAGCTGTTGATGGCTACACCTTC
CASSSYRSAVDGYTF
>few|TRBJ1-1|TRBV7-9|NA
TGTGCCAGCAGCGAGGGCCCCGTTGAAGCTTTCTTT
CASSEGPVEAFF
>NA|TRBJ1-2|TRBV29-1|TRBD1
TGCAGCGTGAGACGACAGGGTTGGAACTATGGCTACACCTTC
CSVRRQGWNYGYTF
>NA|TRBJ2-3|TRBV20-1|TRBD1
TGCAGTGCTAGACGCCTGGGACAGGGCACAGATACGCAGTATTTT
CSARRLGQGTDTQYF
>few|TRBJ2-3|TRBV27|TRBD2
TGTGCCAGCACCCCACTAGCGGGATTGCTAGATACGCAGTATTTT
CASTPLAGLLDTQYF
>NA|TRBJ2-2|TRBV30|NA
TGTGCCTGGAGTGTACTCTCTGCGGGGAACGCCGGGGAGCTGTTTTTT
CAWSVLSAGNAGELFF
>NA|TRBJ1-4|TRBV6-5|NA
TGTGCCAGCAGTAGGTCCTTTTCGGGTGAAAAACTGTTTTTT
CASSRSFSGEKLFF
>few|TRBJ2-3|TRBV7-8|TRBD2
TGTGCCAGCAGCTTAATTTGGACTAGCGGGACAGATACGCAGTATTTT
CASSLIWTSGTDTQYF
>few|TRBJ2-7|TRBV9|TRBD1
TGTGCCAGCAGCGTAGGTGGACAGGGGCCAACAATGTACGAGCAGTACTTC
CASSVGGQGPTMYEQYF
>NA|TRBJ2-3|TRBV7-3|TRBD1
TGTGCCAGCAGCGCGTACAGGGGGCGTCAAGATACGCAGTATTTT
CASSAYRGRQDTQYF
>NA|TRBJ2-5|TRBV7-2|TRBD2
TGTGCCAGCAGCTTAGTGCGGGGGTACCAAGAGACCCAGTACTTC
CASSLVRGYQETQYF
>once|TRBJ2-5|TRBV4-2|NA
TGTGCCAGCAGCCAAGACTCTTCGGGGGTTGTGGAGACCCAGTACTTC
CASSQDSSGVVETQYF
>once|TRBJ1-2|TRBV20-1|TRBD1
TGCAGTGCTCCGGACAGGAAGCCCTATGGCTACACCTTC
CSAPDRKPYGYTF
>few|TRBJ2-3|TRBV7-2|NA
TGTGCCAGCGGGACAACAGAGGGGTTCACAGATACGCAGTATTTT
CASGTTEGFTDTQYF
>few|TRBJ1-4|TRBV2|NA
TGTGCCAGCAGTTTCGACAGCCTGGATGAAAAACTGTTTTTT
CASSFDSLDEKLFF
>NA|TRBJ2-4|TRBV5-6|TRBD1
TGTGCCAGCAGCTTGGGTGGACAGGGAAACATTCAGTACTTC
CASSLGGQGNIQYF
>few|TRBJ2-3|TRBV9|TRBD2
TGTGCCAGCAGCGACGGGCACGTGACTAGCGGTTACACAGATACGCAGTATTTT
CASSDGHVTSGYTDTQYF
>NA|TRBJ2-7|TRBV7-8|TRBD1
TGTGCCAGCAGCTTGGAGACAGGGGTCTACGAGCAGTACTTC
CASSLETGVYEQYF
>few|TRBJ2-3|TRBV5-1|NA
TGCGCCAGCAGCTTGGCCGGGGGCAGAACAGCCTCAGATACGCAGTATTTT
CASSLAGGRTASDTQYF
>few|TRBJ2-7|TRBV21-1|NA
TGTGCCAGCAACTGGACTGCTTACGAGCAGTACTTC
CASNWTAYEQYF
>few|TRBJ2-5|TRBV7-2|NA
TGTGCCACCACCCCCGCGGGGGCGCGCCAAGAGACCCAGTACTTC
CATTPAGARQETQYF
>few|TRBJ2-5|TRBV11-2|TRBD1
TGTGCCAGCAGTCACCCAGGACAGGGGGAAGAGACCCAGTACTTC
CASSHPGQGEETQYF